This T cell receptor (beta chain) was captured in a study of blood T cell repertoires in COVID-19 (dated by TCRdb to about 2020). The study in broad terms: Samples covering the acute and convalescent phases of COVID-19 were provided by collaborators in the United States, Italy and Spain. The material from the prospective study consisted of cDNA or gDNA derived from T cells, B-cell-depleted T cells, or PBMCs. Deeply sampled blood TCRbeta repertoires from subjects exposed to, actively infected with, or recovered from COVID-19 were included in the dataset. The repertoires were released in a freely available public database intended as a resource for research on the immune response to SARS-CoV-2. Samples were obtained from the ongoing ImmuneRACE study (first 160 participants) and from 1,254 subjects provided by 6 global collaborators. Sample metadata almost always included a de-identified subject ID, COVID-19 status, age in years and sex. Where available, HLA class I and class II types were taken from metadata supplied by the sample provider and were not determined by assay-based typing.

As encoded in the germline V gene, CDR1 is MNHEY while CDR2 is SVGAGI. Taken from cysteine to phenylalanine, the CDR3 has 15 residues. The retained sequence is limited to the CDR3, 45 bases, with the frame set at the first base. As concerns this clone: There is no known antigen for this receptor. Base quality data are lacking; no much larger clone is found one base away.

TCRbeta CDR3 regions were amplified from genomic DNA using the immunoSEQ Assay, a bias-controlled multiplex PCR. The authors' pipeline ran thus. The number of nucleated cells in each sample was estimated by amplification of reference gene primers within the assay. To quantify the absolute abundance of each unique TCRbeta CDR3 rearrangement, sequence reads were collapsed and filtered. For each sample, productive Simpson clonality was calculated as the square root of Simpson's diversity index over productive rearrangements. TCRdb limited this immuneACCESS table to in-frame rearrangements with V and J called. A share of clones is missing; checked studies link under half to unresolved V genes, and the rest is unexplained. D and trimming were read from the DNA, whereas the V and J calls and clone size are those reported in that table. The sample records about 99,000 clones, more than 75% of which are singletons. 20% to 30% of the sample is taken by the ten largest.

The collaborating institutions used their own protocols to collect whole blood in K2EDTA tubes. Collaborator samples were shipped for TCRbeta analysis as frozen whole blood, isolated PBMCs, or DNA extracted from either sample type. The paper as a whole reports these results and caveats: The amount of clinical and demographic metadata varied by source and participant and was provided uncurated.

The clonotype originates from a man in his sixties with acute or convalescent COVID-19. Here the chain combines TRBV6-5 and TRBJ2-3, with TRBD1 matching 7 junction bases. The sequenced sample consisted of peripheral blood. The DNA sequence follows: TGTGCAAGCCGCCCCAGGACAGGAAGCACAGATACGCAGTATTTT. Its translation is CASRPRTGSTDTQYF.